This T cell receptor (beta chain) was obtained from a study of cytomegalovirus exposure and HLA in healthy donors. Study observations and caveats: Equally common other TCR beta chains were less clonally expanded than HLA-associated ones, a later analysis found.

The PCR had 60 Vbeta and 13 Jbeta primers. The table came from immunoSEQ multiplex PCR; TCRdb's copy has only in-frame clones and leaves some out. The sample consists of a few hundred thousand clones, approximately 83% of them appearing once. On this clone itself: Its antigen remains unidentified.

The V gene's germline CDR1 is SGDLS and CDR2 YYNGEE. J was trimmed by 6 bases and V by 0 bases; bases with no gene match: 3. This CDR3 spans 13 amino acids. The chain links TRBV9 to TRBJ2-7; 7 positions agree with TRBD2. The receptor's source is a girl aged 5-17 years in good health and CMV-seronegative. Material for sequencing was PBMCs. This CDR3 reads CASSVAGGPEQYF. In DNA form, the CDR3 reads TGTGCCAGCAGCGTAGCGGGAGGTCCCGAGCAGTACTTC.